This TCR beta chain was sequenced in a study of cytomegalovirus exposure and HLA in healthy donors. General study results and limits: A later analysis found first-cohort TCR clusters tended to co-occur in the approximately 110 validation repertoires. Investigators reported 150 to 200 TCR beta chains as tied to cytomegalovirus.

Note on this clone: Antigen: not known.

Assay used: immunoSEQ multiplex PCR; TCRdb lists only in-frame clones, some missing. The sample consists of over 150,000 clones, about 90% of them appearing once. The V gene lost 1 base and the J gene lost 5 bases, with 11 bases spanning the gap. The CDR3 is 14 residues long. The germline V gene has CDR1 MGHRA and CDR2 YSYEKL. V is TRBV4-1 and J is TRBJ2-5; D possibly corresponds to TRBD2 (6 bases). Input material: PBMCs. This receptor was taken from a woman younger than 45 in good health and CMV-seronegative. CDR3 in DNA: TGCGCCAGCAGCCAAGTAACGGCGGGGGAGACCCAGTACTTC. Protein sequence: CASSQVTAGETQYF.